This passage covers 22 T cell receptor beta chains from one sample sequenced in a study of breast tumors, draining lymph nodes, adjacent tissues. Samples came from axillary lymph nodes draining the breast cancer. MiXCR was run by TCRdb on the multiplex PCR reads, yielding one entry per CDR3 protein. The sample gives about 230,000 distinct CDR3 sequences, approximately 29% of which show up once; 1.3% to 1.5% is in the top ten. The material sequenced was axillary lymph node tissue. The receptors come from a female donor with breast cancer. Some clones in this sample may be carry-over from other donors' samples.

This clonotype was detected only a few times. The V call is TRBV18, the J call TRBJ2-3; D perhaps matches TRBD1 (5 bases). Germline V gene lookup returns CDR1 KGHSH and CDR2 LQKENI. Trimming took 1 base from V and 4 from J, leaving 12 bases between them. The CDR3 length is 15 residues. This CDR3 reads CASSPRRDWADTQYF. DNA of the CDR3: TGTGCCAGCTCACCACGCAGGGATTGGGCAGATACGCAGTATTTT.

In this sample, this clonotype turned up many times. This chain joins TRBV12-3 or TRBV12-4 and TRBJ1-3, with unresolved D. The V gene lost 6 bases and the J gene lost 0 bases, with 12 bases spanning the gap. The CDR3 is made up of 15 amino acids. CDR3 sequence (DNA): TGTGCCAGCAGACCGATTTTAAGCTCTGGAAACACCATATATTTT. It translates to CASRPILSSGNTIYF.

V and J are TRBV6-1 and TRBJ1-5, with TRBD1 as a possible D gene (5 bases). The CDR3 length is 16 residues. CDR1 and CDR2 (germline): MNHNS, SASEGT. V lost 5 bases and J 0 bases, leaving 14 bases between the germline ends. The CDR3 loop reads CASSQFGGLSNQPQHF. CDR3 nucleotides: TGTGCCAGCAGTCAATTCGGGGGTCTTAGCAATCAGCCCCAGCATTTT.

About this clonotype itself: Being one base from a much bigger clone, this may be a read error. The chain links TRBV6-1 to TRBJ1-5, with no clear D. Germline values: CDR1 MNHNS, CDR2 SASEGT. The CDR3 has 15 amino acids. V was cut by 5 bases and J by 0 bases, with 11 bases left in between. The DNA for the CDR3 is TGTGCCAGCAGTCGGAGGGCAAATAGCAATCAGCCCCAGCATTTT. Translation: CASSRRANSNQPQHF.

Many counts were recorded for this clonotype. The rearrangement links TRBV30 to TRBJ2-2, with 11 bases lining up with TRBD2. Germline V gene lookup returns CDR1 GTSNPN and CDR2 SVGIG (reference sequence). The CDR3 loop spans 16 amino acids. Unmatched junction bases numbered 9, after V lost 2 bases and J lost 7 bases. The CDR3 DNA is TGTGCCTGGAGTCTCTCCCTAGCGGGAGGCAGCGGGGAGCTGTTTTTT. It encodes CAWSLSLAGGSGELFF.

Ten or more counts support this clonotype. The chain couples TRBV9 to TRBJ2-5; 10 bases align to TRBD2. The CDR3 contains 16 residues. The V and J ends lost 1 base and 5 bases, in that order; junction bases with no gene match: 8. Per germline, CDR1 SGDLS and CDR2 YYNGEE. The CDR3 nucleotides read TGTGCCAGCAGCGTATCCCCTAGCGGGGGTTCGGAGACCCAGTACTTC. Translated: CASSVSPSGGSETQYF.

Ten or more counts support this clonotype. The V and J genes are TRBV20-1 and TRBJ2-1; D is possibly TRBD2 (5 bases). Germline CDR1 and CDR2: DFQATT and SNEGSKA (reference sequence). V dropped 3 bases and J dropped 7 bases, with 10 bases sitting between them. CDR3 size: 12 residues. The CDR3 region has the DNA TGCAGTGCTAGCGTAGGGAGAAATGAGCAGTTCTTC. Protein sequence: CSASVGRNEQFF.

The chain joins TRBV15 to TRBJ2-1; TRBD1 matches 9 bases. V was clipped by 11 bases and J by 6 bases; unmatched bases: 5. This CDR3 is 12 amino acids long. Per germline, CDR1 LNHNV and CDR2 YYDKDF (reference sequence). In DNA form, the CDR3 reads TGTGCCCCCGGGACAGGGTCCAATGAGCAGTTCTTC. Its protein product is CAPGTGSNEQFF.

Ten or more counts support this clonotype. The gene calls are TRBV30 and TRBJ2-1; D uncertain. This CDR3 comprises 12 residues. V lost 3 bases and J 3 bases, leaving 6 bases between the germline ends. Germline CDR1 GTSNPN, CDR2 SVGIG (reference sequence). CDR3 in amino acids: CAWRADYNEQFF. CDR3 nucleotides: TGTGCCTGGAGGGCGGACTACAATGAGCAGTTCTTC.

V usage is TRBV7-2 and J usage is TRBJ1-2; D is ambiguous. Germline loops: CDR1 SGHTA, CDR2 FQGNSA. The CDR3 is 13 residues long. Between the trimmed V and J ends, which lost 5 bases and 12 bases, there was a span of 19 bases. The CDR3 nucleotides are TGTGCCAGCAGCCATAGGAGGAGCTCTGGAAACACCTTC. Its translation is CASSHRRSSGNTF.

On this clonotype itself: This may be a read error, as it is one base from a much larger clone. The gene calls are TRBV12-3 or TRBV12-4 and TRBJ2-3; no firm D call. The CDR3 contains 15 residues. Trimming removed 6 bases from V and 10 bases from J, with 23 bases in between. CDR3 protein: CASSHDLVKALAQYF. The CDR3 DNA follows: TGTGCCAGCAGCCACGATCTTGTCAAGGCTTTAGCGCAGTATTTT.

This clonotype was recorded many times. The chain links TRBV28 to TRBJ1-2; D is unclear. The germline gives CDR1 MDHEN, CDR2 SYDVKM. This CDR3 has 12 residues. V was cut by 6 bases and J by 7 bases, with 12 bases left in between. The CDR3 here is CASRTLQTGYTF. The CDR3 DNA reads as TGTGCCAGCAGGACCTTACAGACTGGCTACACCTTC.

Comments on this clonotype: This clone may be a read error of a much larger clone one base away. The J gene is TRBJ1-5, the V gene TRBV5-8; D remains ambiguous. CDR1 and CDR2 (germline): SGHTS, YDEGEE. The V end was cut by 0 bases, the J end by 0 bases, with 7 bases between. This CDR3 contains 15 residues. CDR3: CASSLVTPSNQPQHF. In nucleotides, the CDR3 is TGTGCCAGCAGCTTGGTTACGCCTAGCAATCAGCCCCAGCATTTT.

In this sample, this clonotype turned up many times. The chain uses TRBV19 and TRBJ1-2; TRBD1 aligns across 7 bases. This CDR3 is built from 13 residues. Looked up from germline, CDR1 is LNHDA and CDR2 is SQIVND (reference sequence). Trimming removed 3 bases from V and 14 bases from J; junction bases left unmatched: 12. For the CDR3, the DNA is TGTGCCAGTAGTATGCGGGACAGCCTTGGTGCAACCTTC. This gives the protein CASSMRDSLGATF.

This clonotype has just a few counts. One base away lies a much larger clone, so this may be a sequencing read error. The CDR3 end shows no conserved phenylalanine or tryptophan, and so a read error is likely. This chain joins TRBV9 and TRBJ1-2; tentatively, D is TRBD1 (6 bases). Between the trimmed V and J ends, which lost 0 bases and 7 bases, there was a span of 10 bases. The CDR3 is 13 residues long. Germline V lookup: CDR1 SGDLS, CDR2 YYNGEE. The CDR3 sequence is CASSVDGGSGYTS. The CDR3 coding sequence is TGTGCCAGCAGCGTAGATGGGGGCTCTGGCTACACCTCC.

This clonotype showed up just once. The junction does not match germline at one end; this may be a read error. The rearrangement links TRBV5-4 to TRBJ2-7; tentative D call: TRBD2 (7 bases). Per germline, CDR1 SGHNT and CDR2 YYREEE (reference sequence). The CDR3 loop spans 16 amino acids. The chain's CDR3 is CASRNRDTGGTYGQYF. CDR3 DNA sequence: TGTGCCAGCAGGAACCGGGACACGGGAGGCACCTACGGGCAGTACTTC.

The CDR3 region is CASSESEGPLYEQYF. CDR3 bases: TGCGCCAGCAGTGAGTCCGAGGGTCCCCTCTACGAGCAGTACTTC. The V and J genes are TRBV10-1 and TRBJ2-7, with D possibly TRBD2 on 5 matching bases. CDR1 WNHNN and CDR2 SYGVQD come from the germline V gene (reference sequence). The CDR3 sequence is 15 residues long. The V end was cut by 0 bases, the J end by 3 bases, with 12 bases between.

The V and J genes are TRBV2 and TRBJ1-1; 7 bases line up with TRBD1. The V and J ends lost 4 bases and 2 bases, in that order; junction bases with no gene match: 4. There are 14 residues in the CDR3. Germline CDR1 SNHLY, CDR2 FYNNEI. The CDR3 loop is CASSAQGGNTEAFF. CDR3 nucleotide sequence: TGTGCCAGCAGTGCCCAAGGGGGCAACACTGAAGCTTTCTTT. Drawing the rest from reference TRBV2 and TRBJ1-1, the complete variable domain is EPEVTQTPSHQVTQMGQEVILRCVPISNHLYFYWYRQILGQKVEFLVSFYNNEISEKSEIFDDQFSVERPDGSNFTLKIRSTKLEDSAMYFCASSAQGGNTEAFFGQGTRLTVV.

This clonotype was recorded at least ten times. The CDR3 DNA sequence: TGCGCCAGCAGCGAGCTAGCGGGGTCCTCTCCTGGGGCCAACGTCCTGACTTTC. This translates into CASSELAGSSPGANVLTF. V usage is TRBV5-1 and J usage is TRBJ2-6; TRBD2 matches 9 bases. Germline lookup yields CDR1 SGHRS and CDR2 YFSETQ. Trimming cost V 4 bases and J 2 bases; bases outside gene matches: 10. The CDR3 extends over 18 amino acids.

This clonotype was counted ten times or more. The rearrangement joins TRBV3-1 to TRBJ2-7, with 10 positions matching TRBD2. The length of the CDR3 is 17 residues. V lost 1 base to trimming and J lost 3 bases; unmatched junction nucleotides: 9. CDR1 is LGHDT, CDR2 YNNKEL, per germline (reference sequence). CDR3 sequence reads: CASSQVNLAGVYYEQYF. DNA for the CDR3: TGTGCCAGCAGCCAAGTGAACCTAGCGGGAGTCTACTACGAGCAGTACTTC.

This clonotype was counted ten times or more. The rearrangement links TRBV5-1 to TRBJ2-2; TRBD2 agrees at 7 bases. Losses at the gene ends were 5 bases for V and 1 base for J; bases not matched to a gene: 2. Germline V gene lookup returns CDR1 SGHRS and CDR2 YFSETQ. There are 14 residues in the CDR3. CDR3 in DNA: TGCGCCAGCAGTCCTAGCGGGAACACCGGGGAGCTGTTTTTT. Translating gives CASSPSGNTGELFF.

This clonotype was recorded at least ten times. The chain joins TRBV5-1 to TRBJ2-7; D may match TRBD1 or TRBD2 (5 bases each). The ends were cut back, 0 bases at V and 2 bases at J, with 12 bases in the middle. In germline, CDR1 is SGHRS, CDR2 YFSETQ. CDR3 size: 15 residues. CDR3 sequence (DNA): TGCGCCAGCAGCTTGGGGGGACCGGGTACCTACGAGCAGTACTTC. This encodes CASSLGGPGTYEQYF.